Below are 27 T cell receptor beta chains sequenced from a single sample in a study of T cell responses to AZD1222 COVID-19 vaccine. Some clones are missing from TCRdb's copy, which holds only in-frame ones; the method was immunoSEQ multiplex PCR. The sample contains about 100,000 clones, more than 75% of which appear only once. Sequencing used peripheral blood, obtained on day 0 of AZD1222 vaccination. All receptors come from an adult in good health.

The CDR3 region has the DNA TGTGCCAGCAGCCAAGGTCAGATGAGAAACACCATATATTTT. This translates into CASSQGQMRNTIYF. The chain carries TRBV3-1 (or the pseudogene TRBV3-2) and TRBJ1-3, with D unclear. Trimming removed 1 base from V and 5 bases from J, with 9 bases in between. Germline CDR1 LGHDT, CDR2 YNNKEL (reference sequence). The CDR3 loop spans 14 amino acids.

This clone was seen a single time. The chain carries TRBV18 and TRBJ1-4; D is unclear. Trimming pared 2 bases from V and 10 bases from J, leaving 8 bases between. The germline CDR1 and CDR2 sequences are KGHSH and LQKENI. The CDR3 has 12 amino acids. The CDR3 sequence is CASSPGSGKLFF. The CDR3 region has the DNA TGTGCCAGCTCACCAGGTTCAGGAAAACTGTTTTTT.

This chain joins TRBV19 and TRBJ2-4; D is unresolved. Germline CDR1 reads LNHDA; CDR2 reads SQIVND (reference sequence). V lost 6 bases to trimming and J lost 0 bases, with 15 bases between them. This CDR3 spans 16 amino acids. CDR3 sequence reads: CASSLVKDLAKNIQYF. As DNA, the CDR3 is TGTGCCAGTAGCTTGGTCAAGGACCTAGCCAAAAACATTCAGTACTTC.

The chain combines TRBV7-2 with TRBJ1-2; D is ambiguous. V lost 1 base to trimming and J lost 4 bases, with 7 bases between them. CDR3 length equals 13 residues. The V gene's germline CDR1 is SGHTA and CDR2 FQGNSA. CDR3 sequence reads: CASSLGPAYGYTF. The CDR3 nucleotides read TGTGCCAGCAGCTTAGGCCCAGCCTATGGCTACACCTTC.

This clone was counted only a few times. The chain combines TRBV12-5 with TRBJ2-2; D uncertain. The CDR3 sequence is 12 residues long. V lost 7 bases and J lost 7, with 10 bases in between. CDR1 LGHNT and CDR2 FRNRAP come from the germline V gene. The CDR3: CASATGRGELFF. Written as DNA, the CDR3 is TGTGCTAGTGCCACCGGCCGCGGGGAGCTGTTTTTT.

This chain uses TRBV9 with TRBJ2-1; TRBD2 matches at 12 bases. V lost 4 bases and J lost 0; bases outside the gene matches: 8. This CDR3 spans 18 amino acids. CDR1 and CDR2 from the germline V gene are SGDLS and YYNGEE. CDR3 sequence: CASSLTSGRRSSYNEQFF. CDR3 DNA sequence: TGTGCCAGCAGCCTGACTAGCGGGAGACGGAGCTCCTACAATGAGCAGTTCTTC.

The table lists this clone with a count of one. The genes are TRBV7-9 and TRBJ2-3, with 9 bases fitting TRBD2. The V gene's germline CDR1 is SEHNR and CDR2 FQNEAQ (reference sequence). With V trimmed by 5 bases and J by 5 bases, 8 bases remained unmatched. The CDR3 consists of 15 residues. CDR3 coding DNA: TGTGCCAGCAGCCCGGGACTAGCTGTGGTAGATACGCAGTATTTT. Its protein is CASSPGLAVVDTQYF.

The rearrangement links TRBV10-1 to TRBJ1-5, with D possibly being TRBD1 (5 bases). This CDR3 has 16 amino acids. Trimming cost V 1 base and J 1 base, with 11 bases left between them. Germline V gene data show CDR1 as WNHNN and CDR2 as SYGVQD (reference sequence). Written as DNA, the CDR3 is TGCGCCAGCAGTGAGTGCCAGGGCCCCAGCAATCAGCCCCAGCATTTT. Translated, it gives CASSECQGPSNQPQHF.

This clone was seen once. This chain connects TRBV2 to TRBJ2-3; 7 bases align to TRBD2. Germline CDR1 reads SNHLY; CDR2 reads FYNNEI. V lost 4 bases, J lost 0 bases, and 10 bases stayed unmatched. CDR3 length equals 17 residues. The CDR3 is CASSGGEGIISTDTQYF. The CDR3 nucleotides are TGTGCCAGCAGTGGAGGGGAGGGTATTATTAGCACAGATACGCAGTATTTT.

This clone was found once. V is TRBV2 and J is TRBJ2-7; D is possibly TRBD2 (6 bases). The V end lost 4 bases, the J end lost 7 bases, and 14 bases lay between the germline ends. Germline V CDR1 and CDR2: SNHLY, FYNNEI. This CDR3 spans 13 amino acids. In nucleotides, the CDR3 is TGTGCCAGCAGTGGTCAGGAGGGGCGGGAGCAGTACTTC. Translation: CASSGQEGREQYF.

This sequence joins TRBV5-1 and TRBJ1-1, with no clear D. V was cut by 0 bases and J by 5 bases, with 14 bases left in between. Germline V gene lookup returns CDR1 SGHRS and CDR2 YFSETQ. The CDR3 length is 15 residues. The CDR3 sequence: CASSLVGGVETEAFF. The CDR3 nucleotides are TGCGCCAGCAGCTTGGTCGGTGGAGTGGAGACTGAAGCTTTCTTT.

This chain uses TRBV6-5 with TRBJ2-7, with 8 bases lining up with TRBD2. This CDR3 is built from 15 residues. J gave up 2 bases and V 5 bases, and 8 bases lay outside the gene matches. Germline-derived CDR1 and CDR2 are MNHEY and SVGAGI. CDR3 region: CASSPISGTPYEQYF. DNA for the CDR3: TGTGCCAGCAGTCCCATTAGCGGGACCCCCTACGAGCAGTACTTC.

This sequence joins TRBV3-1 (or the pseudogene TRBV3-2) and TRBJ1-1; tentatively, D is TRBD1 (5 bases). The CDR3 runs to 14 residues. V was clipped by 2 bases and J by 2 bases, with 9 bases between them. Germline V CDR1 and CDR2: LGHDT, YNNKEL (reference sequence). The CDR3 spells CASSQFGANTEAFF. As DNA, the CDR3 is TGTGCCAGCAGCCAATTCGGGGCAAACACTGAAGCTTTCTTT.

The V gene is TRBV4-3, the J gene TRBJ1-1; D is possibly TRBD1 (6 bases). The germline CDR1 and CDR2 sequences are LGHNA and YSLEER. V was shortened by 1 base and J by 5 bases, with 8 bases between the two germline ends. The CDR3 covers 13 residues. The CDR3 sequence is CASSQGQVTEAFF. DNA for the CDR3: TGCGCCAGCAGCCAAGGACAGGTTACTGAAGCTTTCTTT.

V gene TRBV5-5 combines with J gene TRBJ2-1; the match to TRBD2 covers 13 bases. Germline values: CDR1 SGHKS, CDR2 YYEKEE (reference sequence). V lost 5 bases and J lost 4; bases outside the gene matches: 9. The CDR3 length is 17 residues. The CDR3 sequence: CASRRTSGSRGYNEQFF. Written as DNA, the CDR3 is TGTGCCAGCAGACGGACTAGCGGGAGTCGAGGGTACAATGAGCAGTTCTTC.

DNA for the CDR3: TGTGCCAGTAGTTTCCCGACAGGGTTGGGGACTGAAGCTTTCTTT. This encodes CASSFPTGLGTEAFF. The chain recombines TRBV19 with TRBJ1-1; the match to TRBD1 covers 7 bases. In germline, CDR1 is LNHDA, CDR2 SQIVND (reference sequence). After removal of 5 bases from V and 5 bases from J, the junction contained 11 bases not matched to a gene. The CDR3 is made up of 15 amino acids.

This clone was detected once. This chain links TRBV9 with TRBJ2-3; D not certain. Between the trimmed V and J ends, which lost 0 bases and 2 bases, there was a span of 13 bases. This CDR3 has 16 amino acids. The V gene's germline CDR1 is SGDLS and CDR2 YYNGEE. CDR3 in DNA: TGTGCCAGCAGCGTAGCTGCTGCCCCAACCACAGATACGCAGTATTTT. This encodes CASSVAAAPTTDTQYF.

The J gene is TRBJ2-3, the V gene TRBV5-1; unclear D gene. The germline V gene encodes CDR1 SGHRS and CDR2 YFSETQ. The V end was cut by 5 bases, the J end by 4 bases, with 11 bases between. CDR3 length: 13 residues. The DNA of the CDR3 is TGCGCCAGCAGTATGAGCGCCTCAGATACGCAGTATTTT. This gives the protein CASSMSASDTQYF.

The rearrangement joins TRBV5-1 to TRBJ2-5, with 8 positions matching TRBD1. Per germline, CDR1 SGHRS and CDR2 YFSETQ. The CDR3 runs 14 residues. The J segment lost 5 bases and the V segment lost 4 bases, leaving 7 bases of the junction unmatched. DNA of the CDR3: TGCGCCAGCAGCCCACAGGGGGGTCGGGAGACCCAGTACTTC. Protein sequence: CASSPQGGRETQYF.

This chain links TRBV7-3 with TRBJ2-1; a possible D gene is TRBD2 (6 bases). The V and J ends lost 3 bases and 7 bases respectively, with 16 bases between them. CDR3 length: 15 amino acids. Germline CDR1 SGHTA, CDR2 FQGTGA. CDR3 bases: TGTGCCAGCAGCTTGGGGGGAGTTTCTAGAAATGAGCAGTTCTTC. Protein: CASSLGGVSRNEQFF. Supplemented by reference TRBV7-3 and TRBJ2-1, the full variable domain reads GAGVSQTPSNKVTEKGKYVELRCDPISGHTALYWYRQSLGQGPEFLIYFQGTGAADDSGLPNDRFFAVRPEGSVSTLKIQRTERGDSAVYLCASSLGGVSRNEQFFGPGTRLTVL.

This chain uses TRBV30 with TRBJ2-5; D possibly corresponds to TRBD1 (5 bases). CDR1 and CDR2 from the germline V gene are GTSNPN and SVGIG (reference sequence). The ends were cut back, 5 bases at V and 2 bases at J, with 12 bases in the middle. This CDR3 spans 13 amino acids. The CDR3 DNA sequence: TGTGCCTGGGCTCGACAGACTCAAGAGACCCAGTACTTC. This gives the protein CAWARQTQETQYF.

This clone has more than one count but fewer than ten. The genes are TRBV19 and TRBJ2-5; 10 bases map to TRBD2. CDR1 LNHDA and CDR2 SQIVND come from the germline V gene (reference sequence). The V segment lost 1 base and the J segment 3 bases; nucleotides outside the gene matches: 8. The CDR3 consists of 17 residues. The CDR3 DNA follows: TGTGCCAGTAGTATAGGGAGAACTACTAGCGGGAAAGAGACCCAGTACTTC. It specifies CASSIGRTTSGKETQYF.

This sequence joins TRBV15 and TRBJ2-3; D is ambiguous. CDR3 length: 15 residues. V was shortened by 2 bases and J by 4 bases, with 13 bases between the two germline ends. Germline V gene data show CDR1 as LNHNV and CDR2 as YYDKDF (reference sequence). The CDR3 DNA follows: TGTGCCACCAGCAGATCCTTAGCAGGCGCAGATACGCAGTATTTT. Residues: CATSRSLAGADTQYF.

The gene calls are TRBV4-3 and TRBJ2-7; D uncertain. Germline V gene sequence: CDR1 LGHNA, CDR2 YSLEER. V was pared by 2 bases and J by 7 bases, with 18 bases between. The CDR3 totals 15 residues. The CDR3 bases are TGCGCCAGCAGCCAACGAAAGGGATCCCGCTTAGAGCAGTACTTC. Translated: CASSQRKGSRLEQYF.

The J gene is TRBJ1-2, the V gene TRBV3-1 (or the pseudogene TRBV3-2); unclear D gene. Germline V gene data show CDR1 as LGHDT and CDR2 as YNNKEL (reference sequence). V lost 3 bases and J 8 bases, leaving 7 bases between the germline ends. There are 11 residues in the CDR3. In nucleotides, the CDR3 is TGTGCCAGCAGCCAGTCCTGGGGCTACACCTTC. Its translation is CASSQSWGYTF.

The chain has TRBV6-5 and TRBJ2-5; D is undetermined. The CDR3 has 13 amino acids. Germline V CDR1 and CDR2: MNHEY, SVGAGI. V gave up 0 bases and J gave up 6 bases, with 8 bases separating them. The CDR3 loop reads CASSYSAWQTQYF. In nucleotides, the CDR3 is TGTGCCAGCAGTTACTCAGCGTGGCAGACCCAGTACTTC.

CDR3 sequence: CASSPGGRTTGGYGYTF. CDR3 sequence (DNA): TGTGCCAGCTCACCAGGGGGCCGGACAACGGGGGGCTATGGCTACACCTTC. The chain has TRBV18 and TRBJ1-2; D may be TRBD1 (6 bases). Germline CDR1 and CDR2: KGHSH and LQKENI. Trimming left V 2 bases short and J 4 bases short, with 20 bases between. The CDR3 loop spans 17 amino acids.